This record concerns one T cell receptor (beta chain) sequence. The data are from a study of T-cell reconstitution after alpha-beta-depleted transplantation in children. This CDR3 has 18 amino acids. Germline trimming cut 4 bases from V and 5 bases from J; bases unmatched to any gene: 14. Germline V gives CDR1 SGHAT, CDR2 FQDESV (reference sequence). For TCRbeta, the library was prepared with unique molecular identifiers. TCRdb ran MiXCR on the PCR reads and lists one entry per CDR3 protein. The sample yields about 640,000 distinct CDR3 sequences, roughly 17% seen once. The chain combines TRBV11-1 with TRBJ1-1, with 12 bases matching TRBD1. The input for sequencing was PBMCs from the stem cell graft donor, taken from the stem cell graft. The origin of this receptor is a human donor who donated a stem cell graft to a child with acute myeloid leukemia. For the CDR3, the DNA is TGTGCCAGCAGCTCCTTTCCGGGACAGGGGGCAATTGAAACTGAAGCTTTCTTT. Its translation is CASSSFPGQGAIETEAFF.